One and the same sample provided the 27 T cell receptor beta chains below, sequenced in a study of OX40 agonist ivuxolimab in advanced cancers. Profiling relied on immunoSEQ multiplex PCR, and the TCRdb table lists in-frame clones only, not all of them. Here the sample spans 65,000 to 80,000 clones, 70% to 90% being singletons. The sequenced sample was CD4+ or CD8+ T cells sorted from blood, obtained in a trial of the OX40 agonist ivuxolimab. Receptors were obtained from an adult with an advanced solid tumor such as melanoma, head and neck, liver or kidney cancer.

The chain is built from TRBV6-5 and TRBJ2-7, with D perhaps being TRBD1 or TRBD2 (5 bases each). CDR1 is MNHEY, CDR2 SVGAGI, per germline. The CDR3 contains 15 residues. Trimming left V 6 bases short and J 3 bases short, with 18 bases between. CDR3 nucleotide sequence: TGTGCCAGCAGAAGAATAGAGGGGCCCCTCTACGAGCAGTACTTC. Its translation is CASRRIEGPLYEQYF.

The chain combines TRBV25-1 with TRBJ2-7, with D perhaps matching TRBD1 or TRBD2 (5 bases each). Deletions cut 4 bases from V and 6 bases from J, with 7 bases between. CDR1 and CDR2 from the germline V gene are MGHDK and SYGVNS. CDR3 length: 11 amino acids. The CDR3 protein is CASSVGVEQYF. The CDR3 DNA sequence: TGTGCCAGCAGTGTGGGGGTCGAGCAGTACTTC.

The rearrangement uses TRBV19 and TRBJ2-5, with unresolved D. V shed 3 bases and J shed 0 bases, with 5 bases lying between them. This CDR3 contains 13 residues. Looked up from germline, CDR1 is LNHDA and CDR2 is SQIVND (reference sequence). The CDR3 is CASSIPYQETQYF. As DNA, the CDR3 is TGTGCCAGTAGTATCCCGTACCAAGAGACCCAGTACTTC.

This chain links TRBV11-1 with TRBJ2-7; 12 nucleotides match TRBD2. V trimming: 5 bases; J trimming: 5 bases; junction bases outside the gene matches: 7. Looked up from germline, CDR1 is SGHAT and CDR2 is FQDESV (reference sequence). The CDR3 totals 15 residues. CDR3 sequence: CASSQWSSGRDEQYF. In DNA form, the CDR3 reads TGTGCCAGCAGCCAGTGGTCTAGCGGGAGGGACGAGCAGTACTTC. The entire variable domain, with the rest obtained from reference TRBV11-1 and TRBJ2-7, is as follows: EAEVAQSPRYKITEKSQAVAFWCDPISGHATLYWYRQILGQGPELLVQFQDESVVDDSQLPKDRFSAERLKGVDSTLKIQPAELGDSAMYLCASSQWSSGRDEQYFGPGTRLTVT.

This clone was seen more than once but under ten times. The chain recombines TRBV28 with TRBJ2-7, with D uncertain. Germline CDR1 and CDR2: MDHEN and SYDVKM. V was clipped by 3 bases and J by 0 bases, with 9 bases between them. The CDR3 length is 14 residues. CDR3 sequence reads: CASSLWLFSYEQYF. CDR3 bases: TGTGCCAGCAGTTTGTGGCTCTTCTCCTACGAGCAGTACTTC.

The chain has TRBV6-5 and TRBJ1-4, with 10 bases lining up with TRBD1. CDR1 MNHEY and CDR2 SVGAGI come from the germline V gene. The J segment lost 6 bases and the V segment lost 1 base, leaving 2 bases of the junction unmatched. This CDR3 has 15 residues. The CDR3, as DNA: TGTGCCAGCAGTTACTTTGGGACAGGGGATGAAAAACTGTTTTTT. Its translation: CASSYFGTGDEKLFF.

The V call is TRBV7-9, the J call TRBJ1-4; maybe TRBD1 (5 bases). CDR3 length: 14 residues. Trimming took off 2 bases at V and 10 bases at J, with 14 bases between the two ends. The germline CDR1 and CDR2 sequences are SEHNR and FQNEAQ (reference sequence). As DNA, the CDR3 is TGTGCCAGCAGCTTAAGTCAGGGAATCGGAAAACTGTTTTTT. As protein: CASSLSQGIGKLFF.

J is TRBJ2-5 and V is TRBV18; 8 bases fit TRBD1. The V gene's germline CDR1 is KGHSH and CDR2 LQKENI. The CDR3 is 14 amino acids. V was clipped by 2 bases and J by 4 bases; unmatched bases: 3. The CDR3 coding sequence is TGTGCCAGCTCACCATCCGGACAGGGAGAGACCCAGTACTTC. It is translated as CASSPSGQGETQYF.

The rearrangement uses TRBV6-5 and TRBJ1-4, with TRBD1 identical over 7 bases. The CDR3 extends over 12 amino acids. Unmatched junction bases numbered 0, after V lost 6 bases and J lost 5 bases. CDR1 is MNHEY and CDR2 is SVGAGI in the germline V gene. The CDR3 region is CASRTGNEKLFF. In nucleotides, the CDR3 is TGTGCCAGCAGGACAGGGAATGAAAAACTGTTTTTT.

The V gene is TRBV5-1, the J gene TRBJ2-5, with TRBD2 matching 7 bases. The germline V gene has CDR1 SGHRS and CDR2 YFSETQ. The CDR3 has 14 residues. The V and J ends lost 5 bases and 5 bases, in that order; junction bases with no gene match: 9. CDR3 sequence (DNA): TGCGCCAGCAGAGGCGGGAGTGCGGGCGAGACCCAGTACTTC. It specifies CASRGGSAGETQYF.

Here the CDR3 reads CASSPGQATNEKLFF. The CDR3 bases are TGTGCCAGCAGCCCTGGACAGGCAACTAATGAAAAACTGTTTTTT. This sequence joins TRBV7-6 and TRBJ1-4; TRBD1 agrees at 7 bases. Germline V gene sequence: CDR1 SGHVS, CDR2 FNYEAQ. V shed 5 bases, J shed 0 bases, and the junction held 3 bases outside the gene matches. CDR3 length: 15 residues.

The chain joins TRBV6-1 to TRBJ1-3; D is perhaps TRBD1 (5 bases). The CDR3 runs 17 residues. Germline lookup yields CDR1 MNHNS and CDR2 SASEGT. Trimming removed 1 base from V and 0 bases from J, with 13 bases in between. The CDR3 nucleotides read TGTGCCAGCAGTGAAGATGGGGGGATGAACTCTGGAAACACCATATATTTT. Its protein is CASSEDGGMNSGNTIYF.

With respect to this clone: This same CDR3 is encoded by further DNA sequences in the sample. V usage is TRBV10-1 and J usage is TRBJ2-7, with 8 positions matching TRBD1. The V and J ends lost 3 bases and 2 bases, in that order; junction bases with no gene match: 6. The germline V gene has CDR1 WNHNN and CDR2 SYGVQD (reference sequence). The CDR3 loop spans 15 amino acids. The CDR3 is CASSEGRGPPYEQYF. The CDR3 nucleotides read TGCGCCAGCAGTGAAGGCAGGGGGCCACCCTACGAGCAGTACTTC.

The CDR3 coding sequence is TGTGCCAGCGAGTCCCGGGACAGATTCTACAATGAGCAGTTCTTC. Translated, it gives CASESRDRFYNEQFF. The chain uses TRBV2 and TRBJ2-1; 7 nucleotides match TRBD1. The trim removed 8 bases at V and 3 bases at J, leaving 10 bases unmatched. The CDR3 is 15 amino acids. CDR1 is SNHLY, CDR2 FYNNEI, per germline.

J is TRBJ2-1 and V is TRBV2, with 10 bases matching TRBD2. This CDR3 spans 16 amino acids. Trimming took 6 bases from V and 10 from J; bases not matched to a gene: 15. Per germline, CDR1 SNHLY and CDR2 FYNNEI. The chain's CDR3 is CASRVTSGNGAREQFF. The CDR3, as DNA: TGTGCCAGCAGGGTCACTAGCGGGAATGGGGCCAGAGAGCAGTTCTTC.

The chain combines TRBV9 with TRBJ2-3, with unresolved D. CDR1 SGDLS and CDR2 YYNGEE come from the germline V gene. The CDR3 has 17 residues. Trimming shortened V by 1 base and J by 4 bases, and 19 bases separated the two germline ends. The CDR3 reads CASSVSPRWVSADTQYF. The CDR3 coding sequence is TGTGCCAGCAGCGTATCCCCACGGTGGGTAAGCGCAGATACGCAGTATTTT.

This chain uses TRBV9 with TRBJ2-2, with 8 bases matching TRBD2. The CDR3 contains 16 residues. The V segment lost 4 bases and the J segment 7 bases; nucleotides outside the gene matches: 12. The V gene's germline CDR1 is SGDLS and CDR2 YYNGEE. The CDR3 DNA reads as TGTGCCAGCAGCACCAGGCGAGCGGGGGAGGGCGGGGAGCTGTTTTTT. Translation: CASSTRRAGEGGELFF.

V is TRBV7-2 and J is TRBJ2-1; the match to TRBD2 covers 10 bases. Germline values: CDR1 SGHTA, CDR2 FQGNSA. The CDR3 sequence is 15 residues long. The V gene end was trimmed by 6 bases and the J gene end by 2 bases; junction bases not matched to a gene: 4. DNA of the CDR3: TGTGCCAGCAGTTCTAGCGGGGGAACCTACAATGAGCAGTTCTTC. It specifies CASSSSGGTYNEQFF.

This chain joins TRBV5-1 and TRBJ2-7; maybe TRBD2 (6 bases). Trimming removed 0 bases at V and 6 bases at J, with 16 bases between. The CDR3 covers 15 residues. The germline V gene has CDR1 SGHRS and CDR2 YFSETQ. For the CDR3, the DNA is TGCGCCAGCAGCTTGGAGACTAGAAACACGCTCGAGCAGTACTTC. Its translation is CASSLETRNTLEQYF.

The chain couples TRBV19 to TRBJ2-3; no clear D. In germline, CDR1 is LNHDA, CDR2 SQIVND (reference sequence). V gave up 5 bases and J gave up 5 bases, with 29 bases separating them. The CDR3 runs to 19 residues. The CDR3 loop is CASSSRKTRSSLLKDTQYF. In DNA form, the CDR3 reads TGTGCCAGTAGTTCACGAAAAACCCGTAGTAGTCTCCTCAAAGATACGCAGTATTTT.

The chain's CDR3 is CASSVGVLFSAARNTGELFF. The CDR3 nucleotides are TGTGCCAGCAGCGTAGGAGTTTTGTTTTCGGCTGCACGAAACACCGGGGAGCTGTTTTTT. V is TRBV9 and J is TRBJ2-2; D remains ambiguous. V gave up 0 bases and J gave up 2 bases, with 23 bases separating them. Germline V gives CDR1 SGDLS, CDR2 YYNGEE. The CDR3 consists of 20 residues.

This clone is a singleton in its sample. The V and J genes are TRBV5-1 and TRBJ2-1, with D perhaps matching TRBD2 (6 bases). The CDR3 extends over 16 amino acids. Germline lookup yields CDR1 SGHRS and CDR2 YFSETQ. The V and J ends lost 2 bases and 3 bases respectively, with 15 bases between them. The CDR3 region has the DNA TGCGCCAGCAGCTTAACCGGGACTCTGCACTACAATGAGCAGTTCTTC. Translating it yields CASSLTGTLHYNEQFF.

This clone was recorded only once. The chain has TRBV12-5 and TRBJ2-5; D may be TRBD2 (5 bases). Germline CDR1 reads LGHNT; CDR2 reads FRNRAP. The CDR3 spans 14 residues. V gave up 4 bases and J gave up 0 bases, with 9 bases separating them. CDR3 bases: TGTGCTAGTGGTTATTCGACTAACCAAGAGACCCAGTACTTC. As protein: CASGYSTNQETQYF.

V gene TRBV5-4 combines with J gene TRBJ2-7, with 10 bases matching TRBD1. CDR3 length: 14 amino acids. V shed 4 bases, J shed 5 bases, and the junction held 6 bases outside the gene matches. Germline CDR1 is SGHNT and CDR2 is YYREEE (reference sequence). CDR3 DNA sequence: TGTGCCAGCAGCCGCGACAGGGGGCTCCACGAGCAGTACTTC. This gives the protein CASSRDRGLHEQYF.

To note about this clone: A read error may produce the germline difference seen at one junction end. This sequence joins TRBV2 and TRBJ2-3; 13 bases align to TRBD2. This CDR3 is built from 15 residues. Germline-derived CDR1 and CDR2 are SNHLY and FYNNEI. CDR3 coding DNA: TGTGCCAGCAGGGGGACTAGCGGGGCCACAGTTACGCAGTATTTT. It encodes CASRGTSGATVTQYF.

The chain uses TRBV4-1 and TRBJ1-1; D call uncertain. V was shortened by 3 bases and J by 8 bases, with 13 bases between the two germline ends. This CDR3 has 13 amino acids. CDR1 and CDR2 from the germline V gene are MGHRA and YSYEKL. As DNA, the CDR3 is TGCGCCAGCAGCCAGTTTTGGGGTCTCGAAGCTTTCTTT. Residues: CASSQFWGLEAFF.

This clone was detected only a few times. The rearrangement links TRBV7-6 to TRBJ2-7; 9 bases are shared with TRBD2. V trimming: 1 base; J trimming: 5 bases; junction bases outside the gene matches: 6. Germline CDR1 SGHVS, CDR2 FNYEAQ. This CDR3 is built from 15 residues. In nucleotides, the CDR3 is TGTGCCAGCAGCTTAGGTGCGGGGGGGCGAAACGAGCAGTACTTC. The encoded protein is CASSLGAGGRNEQYF.